Listed below are T cell receptor beta chains from one sample, sequenced in a study of cytomegalovirus exposure and HLA in healthy donors. Profiling relied on immunoSEQ multiplex PCR, and the TCRdb table lists in-frame clones only, not all of them. The sample has about 190,000 clones; roughly 80% are singletons. Sequencing used PBMCs. The receptors stem from a man younger than 30 in good health and CMV-seropositive. Both conserved end residues are part of each CDR3. A D gene is named only where the DNA matches it firmly. Clone size is shown for a subset of rows, as once, few, many or a class of expanded clone.

D	V	size	J	DNA	CDR3
NA	TRBV27	NA	TRBJ2-2	TGTGCCAGCAGTTTCCAAACTAGGGCGAACACCGGGGAGCTGTTTTTT	CASSFQTRANTGELFF
TRBD2	TRBV7-2	once	TRBJ2-7	TGTGCCAGCAGCCCAAGACTAGCGGGAGGGTACGAGCAGTACTTC	CASSPRLAGGYEQYF
NA	TRBV6-5	NA	TRBJ2-7	TGTGCCAGCCAGGCGGGAACTCGCGAGCAGTACTTC	CASQAGTREQYF
NA	TRBV2	NA	TRBJ2-7	TGTGCCAGCATCGAACTGCCGGGACAACGACTTGAGCAGTACTTC	CASIELPGQRLEQYF
TRBD2	TRBV7-3	NA	TRBJ2-7	TGTGCCAGCAGCTCAGAGGGACTAGTTAGCTCCTACGAGCAGTACTTC	CASSSEGLVSSYEQYF
TRBD2	TRBV9	NA	TRBJ2-7	TGTGCCAGCAGCTCGGGCGGGAGGCCCTACGAGCAGTACTTC	CASSSGGRPYEQYF
NA	TRBV2	once	TRBJ2-7	TGTGCCAGCAGGTCCTACGAGCAGTACTTC	CASRSYEQYF
TRBD2	TRBV4-3	NA	TRBJ2-3	TGCGCCAGCAGCCAAGATACGGCTAGCGGGCGTGCAGATACGCAGTATTTT	CASSQDTASGRADTQYF
TRBD1	TRBV7-7	NA	TRBJ2-3	TGTGCCAGCAGCCCGACAGGGGTAGGCACAGATACGCAGTATTTT	CASSPTGVGTDTQYF
NA	TRBV25-1	NA	TRBJ2-1	TGTGCCAGCAGTGCTAAAAGGGGTGACAATGAGCAGTTCTTC	CASSAKRGDNEQFF
NA	TRBV28	NA	TRBJ1-4	TGTGCCAGCAGAAGGGAGGTGGAAAAACTGTTTTTT	CASRREVEKLFF
NA	TRBV29-1	NA	TRBJ2-2	TGCAGCGGGTCGTGGGGCCCTAACACCGGGGAGCTGTTTTTT	CSGSWGPNTGELFF
TRBD2	TRBV7-3	NA	TRBJ2-3	TGTGCCAGCAGCTCCGGACTAGCGGGAGGGCAAGTACCGCAGTATTTT	CASSSGLAGGQVPQYF
TRBD2	TRBV9	once	TRBJ2-1	TGTGCCAGCAGCGTAGAGCCTAGCGGGACCTACAATGAGCAGTTCTTC	CASSVEPSGTYNEQFF
NA	TRBV7-3	NA	TRBJ2-1	TGTGCCAGCAGCACCCGGGACTGGCCTGGGGAGCAGTTCTTC	CASSTRDWPGEQFF
TRBD2	TRBV30	NA	TRBJ2-5	TGTGCCTGGAGTGGGGCTAGCGGGAGCTTGGAGACCCAGTACTTC	CAWSGASGSLETQYF
TRBD2	TRBV5-6	NA	TRBJ2-7	TGTGCCAGCAGCGCACCGACTAGCGGGAGATTTCCCTACGAGCAGTACTTC	CASSAPTSGRFPYEQYF
NA	TRBV19	NA	TRBJ2-3	TGTGCCAGTAGTATTCTTCTACCCACAGATACGCAGTATTTT	CASSILLPTDTQYF
NA	TRBV29-1	once	TRBJ1-1	TGCAGCGTTGAATCAGGTAGTGAAGCTTTCTTT	CSVESGSEAFF
TRBD2	TRBV5-1	NA	TRBJ2-5	TGCGCCAGCAGAGGGACTACCCAAGAGACCCAGTACTTC	CASRGTTQETQYF
NA	TRBV19	NA	TRBJ1-3	TGTGCCAGTAGTGGACAGAGCTCTGGAAACACCATATATTTT	CASSGQSSGNTIYF
TRBD1	TRBV25-1	NA	TRBJ1-2	TGTGCCAGCAGTATGACAGGGGTGGGCTATGGCTACACCTTC	CASSMTGVGYGYTF
TRBD1	TRBV2	NA	TRBJ1-5	TGTGCCAGCAGATCCGGGACAGGACGTTCGCCCCAGCATTTT	CASRSGTGRSPQHF
TRBD2	TRBV30	NA	TRBJ2-3	TGTGCCTGGAGTCGACTAGCGGGAGTGTCAGATACGCAGTATTTT	CAWSRLAGVSDTQYF
TRBD2	TRBV5-4	many	TRBJ2-1	TGTGCCAGCAGCACGGGACTAGCGGAAATCAATGAGCAGTTCTTC	CASSTGLAEINEQFF
TRBD1	TRBV2	NA	TRBJ2-1	TGTGCCAGCAGCGCGGGACAGGGCTCCTACAATGAGCAGTTCTTC	CASSAGQGSYNEQFF
NA	TRBV30	NA	TRBJ2-1	TGTGCCTGGAGTCGGGGAGTGTTTTACAATGAGCAGTTCTTC	CAWSRGVFYNEQFF
NA	TRBV30	few	TRBJ2-7	TGTGCCTGGACCAGGGTCCCCTACGAGCAGTACTTC	CAWTRVPYEQYF
TRBD2	TRBV30	NA	TRBJ2-1	TGTGCCTGGAGGATGCCGGGACTAGCGGGATTCAATGAGCAGTTCTTC	CAWRMPGLAGFNEQFF
TRBD2	TRBV6-5	NA	TRBJ2-7	TGTGCCAGCAGTTACTCAGCGGGGGGGGACTACGAGCAGTACTTC	CASSYSAGGDYEQYF
TRBD2	TRBV6-5	once	TRBJ2-5	TGTGCCAGCAGTTACTCTGGGGCGGGAGAAGAGACCCAGTACTTC	CASSYSGAGEETQYF
NA	TRBV27	NA	TRBJ2-3	TGTGCCAGCAGTTTTCTAGATACGCAGTATTTT	CASSFLDTQYF
NA	TRBV27	NA	TRBJ1-2	TGTGCCAGCAGTGCCGGGGGTGGATATGGCTACACCTTC	CASSAGGGYGYTF
TRBD1	TRBV4-3	once	TRBJ2-7	TGCGCCAGCAGCTTCAGACAGGGGGCTAGGAGCTACGAGCAGTACTTC	CASSFRQGARSYEQYF
NA	TRBV7-6	NA	TRBJ2-2	TGTGCCAGCAGTGCTCTTTTCTCCCGACAGCCAAACACCGGGGAGCTGTTTTTT	CASSALFSRQPNTGELFF
NA	TRBV19	NA	TRBJ2-2	TGTGCCAGTAGTAGGGACTTTGGTACCGGGGAGCTGTTTTTT	CASSRDFGTGELFF
TRBD1	TRBV28	NA	TRBJ2-2	TGTGCCAGCAGCCCGGGACAGCACACCGGGGAGCTGTTTTTT	CASSPGQHTGELFF
TRBD2	TRBV7-2	NA	TRBJ2-5	TGTGCCAGCAGCTTTTTAGCGGGAGGGCAAGAGACCCAGTACTTC	CASSFLAGGQETQYF
TRBD1	TRBV9	once	TRBJ2-1	TGTGCCAGCAGCCAGGGGACAGGGAATTACAATGAGCAGTTCTTC	CASSQGTGNYNEQFF
TRBD2	TRBV7-9	NA	TRBJ2-1	TGTGCCAGCAGCGCACTCACTAGCGGGAGAACCTACAATGAGCAGTTCTTC	CASSALTSGRTYNEQFF
NA	TRBV28	NA	TRBJ1-2	TGTGCCAGCAGTGCCCCCGGGTCCTATGGCTACACCTTC	CASSAPGSYGYTF